What follows are 29 T cell receptor beta chains derived from one specimen sequenced in a study of T cell responses to AZD1222 COVID-19 vaccine. Sequencing used immunoSEQ multiplex PCR; TCRdb keeps in-frame clones, though not all of them. The table records fewer than 200,000 clones, roughly nine tenths of them present only once. Specimen: peripheral blood, collected on day 0 of AZD1222 vaccination. The receptors originated from an adult in good health.

The table lists this clone with a few counts. The chain is built from TRBV29-1 and TRBJ1-1; D not resolved. Trimming took off 6 bases at V and 0 bases at J, with 11 bases between the two ends. The CDR3 totals 13 residues. The germline CDR1 and CDR2 sequences are SQVTM and ANQGSEA. CDR3 DNA: TGCAGCGTATGCGAGGGAGTGAACACTGAAGCTTTCTTT. Translation gives CSVCEGVNTEAFF.

In this sample, this clone turned up once. The chain recombines TRBV4-2 with TRBJ2-1; TRBD2 matches 7 bases. J lost 7 bases, V lost 5 bases, and 11 bases had no gene match. Germline CDR1 LGHNA, CDR2 YNFKEQ. The CDR3 loop spans 15 amino acids. The CDR3 DNA sequence: TGTGCCAGCAGCTCTTGGCGGGAGTCGGGAAATGAGCAGTTCTTC. Its protein is CASSSWRESGNEQFF.

As to this clone: In the same sample, other DNA sequences code for this CDR3. The chain employs TRBV29-1 and TRBJ1-1; TRBD1 is a possible D gene (5 bases). Looked up from germline, CDR1 is SQVTM and CDR2 is ANQGSEA. This CDR3 has 13 amino acids. Between the trimmed V and J ends, which lost 2 bases and 4 bases, there was a span of 11 bases. CDR3 amino acids: CSVEPSGSTEAFF. For the CDR3, the DNA is TGCAGCGTTGAACCCTCAGGGAGCACTGAAGCTTTCTTT.

The chain combines TRBV7-9 with TRBJ1-1; D is possibly TRBD1 (6 bases). Germline values: CDR1 SEHNR, CDR2 FQNEAQ (reference sequence). The CDR3 has 12 amino acids. The ends were cut back, 4 bases at V and 10 bases at J, with 13 bases in the middle. The CDR3 is CASSWTVEVAFF. The CDR3 DNA reads TGTGCCAGCAGCTGGACAGTGGAAGTAGCTTTCTTT.

This sequence joins TRBV7-2 and TRBJ2-7, with D possibly being TRBD2 (6 bases). The CDR3 is made up of 14 amino acids. Trimming removed 10 bases at V and 3 bases at J, with 19 bases between. The germline V gene encodes CDR1 SGHTA and CDR2 FQGNSA. CDR3 amino acids: CAIPMGGGLYEQYF. The CDR3 DNA reads as TGTGCCATTCCGATGGGGGGAGGCCTCTACGAGCAGTACTTC.

This clone was detected only once. CDR3 sequence: CASTGGRGRTEAFF. DNA for the CDR3: TGTGCCAGCACCGGGGGAAGGGGGCGGACTGAAGCTTTCTTT. This chain joins TRBV2 and TRBJ1-1, with 7 positions matching TRBD1. The CDR3 covers 14 residues. Germline V gives CDR1 SNHLY, CDR2 FYNNEI. Trimming took 7 bases from V and 5 from J; bases not matched to a gene: 10. The full variable domain, completed using reference TRBV2 and TRBJ1-1, is EPEVTQTPSHQVTQMGQEVILRCVPISNHLYFYWYRQILGQKVEFLVSFYNNEISEKSEIFDDQFSVERPDGSNFTLKIRSTKLEDSAMYFCASTGGRGRTEAFFGQGTRLTVV.

This chain links TRBV29-1 with TRBJ2-7, with TRBD2 identical over 9 bases. Unmatched junction bases numbered 10, after V lost 4 bases and J lost 3 bases. From germline, CDR1 is SQVTM and CDR2 ANQGSEA. There are 15 residues in the CDR3. CDR3 in amino acids: CSVVPRAGGHYEQYF. CDR3 in DNA: TGCAGCGTTGTTCCTCGAGCGGGAGGCCACTACGAGCAGTACTTC.

This clone was counted between two and nine times. The DNA of the CDR3 is TGTGCCACCAGCAGAGACGGACAGGGGAGTGAAAAACTGTTTTTT. Protein product: CATSRDGQGSEKLFF. The rearrangement joins TRBV15 to TRBJ1-4, with 9 bases matching TRBD1. This CDR3 is built from 15 residues. J was trimmed by 7 bases and V by 0 bases; bases with no gene match: 3. Per the germline V gene, CDR1 is LNHNV and CDR2 is YYDKDF (reference sequence).

The chain recombines TRBV5-8 with TRBJ1-1, with unresolved D. CDR3 length: 14 amino acids. Trimming stripped 0 bases from V and 4 bases from J, with 10 bases between. CDR1 is SGHTS, CDR2 YDEGEE, per germline. CDR3 sequence reads: CASSLEARSTEAFF. The CDR3 region has the DNA TGTGCCAGCAGCTTGGAGGCCAGGAGCACTGAAGCTTTCTTT. The variable domain in full, with the rest retrieved from reference TRBV5-8 and TRBJ1-1, is EAGVTQSPTHLIKTRGQQATLRCSPISGHTSVYWYQQALGLGLQFLLWYDEGEERNRGNFPPRFSGRQFPNYSSELNVNALELEDSALYLCASSLEARSTEAFFGQGTRLTVV.

The genes are TRBV11-3 and TRBJ2-2; 7 nucleotides line up with TRBD2. This CDR3 comprises 15 residues. The ends lost 1 base at V and 5 bases at J; junction bases unmatched: 4. Germline values: CDR1 SGHNT, CDR2 YENEEA. DNA of the CDR3: TGTGCCAGCAGCTTAGTCGGCGGGAGTACCGGGGAGCTGTTTTTT. Translated: CASSLVGGSTGELFF.

This clone turned up a few times. The J gene is TRBJ1-4, the V gene TRBV9; D might be TRBD1 (5 bases). Germline CDR1 is SGDLS and CDR2 is YYNGEE. This CDR3 is 15 amino acids long. Trimming shortened V by 3 bases and J by 5 bases, and 14 bases separated the two germline ends. CDR3 region: CASSADGGDNEKLFF. The CDR3 DNA reads TGTGCCAGCAGCGCGGACGGAGGGGACAATGAAAAACTGTTTTTT.

The chain is built from TRBV6-2 or TRBV6-3 and TRBJ1-2; a possible D gene is TRBD1 (5 bases). There are 17 residues in the CDR3. Trimming took 0 bases from V and 0 from J, leaving 14 bases between them. Germline assignment: CDR1 MNHEY and CDR2 SVGEGT. CDR3 DNA: TGTGCCAGCAGTTACTCGACAGAAGGTAGAACTAACTATGGCTACACCTTC. This codes for CASSYSTEGRTNYGYTF.

The chain employs TRBV2 and TRBJ2-5, with unresolved D. Germline CDR1 reads SNHLY; CDR2 reads FYNNEI. The V and J ends lost 7 bases and 2 bases respectively, with 14 bases between them. The CDR3 is 14 residues long. Written as DNA, the CDR3 is TGTGCCAGCACAAAACTACGGGTTCAAGAGACCCAGTACTTC. This encodes CASTKLRVQETQYF.

The chain couples TRBV12-3 or TRBV12-4 to TRBJ1-5, with no clear D. V lost 7 bases to trimming and J lost 3 bases, with 10 bases between them. The CDR3 spans 13 residues. CDR3 coding DNA: TGTGCCAGCACCTCCCGGTACAATCAGCCCCAGCATTTT. Encoded protein: CASTSRYNQPQHF.

The chain carries TRBV29-1 and TRBJ1-2; 8 bases are shared with TRBD1. Germline CDR1 and CDR2: SQVTM and ANQGSEA. The CDR3 has 14 residues. The J segment lost 5 bases and the V segment lost 6 bases, leaving 11 bases of the junction unmatched. CDR3 coding DNA: TGCAGCGTCACAACGACAGGGGTAAAATATGGCTACACCTTC. It yields the protein CSVTTTGVKYGYTF.

The chain employs TRBV7-8 and TRBJ1-1, with D tentatively TRBD1 (5 bases). This CDR3 is built from 13 residues. Per the germline V gene, CDR1 is SGHVS and CDR2 is FQNEAQ. V gave up 4 bases and J gave up 1 base, with 7 bases separating them. The DNA for the CDR3 is TGTGCCAGCAGCTATAGGGGGAACACTGAAGCTTTCTTT. Translation gives CASSYRGNTEAFF. The variable domain in full, with the rest retrieved from reference TRBV7-8 and TRBJ1-1, is GAGVSQSPRYKVAKRGQDVALRCDPISGHVSLFWYQQALGQGPEFLTYFQNEAQLDKSGLPSDRFFAERPEGSVSTLKIQRTQQEDSAVYLCASSYRGNTEAFFGQGTRLTVV.

This clone has only one observation. The gene calls are TRBV3-1 (or the pseudogene TRBV3-2) and TRBJ2-1; D may be TRBD1 or TRBD2 (5 bases each). Deletions cut 4 bases from V and 4 bases from J, with 5 bases between. This CDR3 is built from 12 residues. Germline values: CDR1 LGHDT, CDR2 YNNKEL (reference sequence). As DNA, the CDR3 is TGTGCCAGCAGCCGGGGGTACAATGAGCAGTTCTTC. As protein: CASSRGYNEQFF.

CDR3 nucleotides: TGTGCCAGCAGTTACGAGATCCGGAGCACCGGGGAGCTGTTTTTT. Translated: CASSYEIRSTGELFF. V is TRBV6-5 and J is TRBJ2-2; D remains unclear. This CDR3 has 15 amino acids. V was pared by 2 bases and J by 4 bases, with 11 bases between. Germline CDR1 reads MNHEY; CDR2 reads SVGAGI.

V gene TRBV11-2 combines with J gene TRBJ2-3, with 7 bases fitting TRBD2. The J segment lost 4 bases and the V segment lost 5 bases, leaving 3 bases of the junction unmatched. The CDR3 contains 13 residues. Germline CDR1 SGHAT, CDR2 FQNNGV. This CDR3 is CASSPTSSDTQYF. The CDR3 DNA reads as TGTGCCAGCAGCCCGACTAGCTCAGATACGCAGTATTTT.

The chain couples TRBV4-1 to TRBJ1-6, with TRBD1 as a possible D gene (5 bases). The CDR3 sequence is 14 residues long. CDR1 and CDR2 (germline): MGHRA, YSYEKL. With 5 bases removed from V and 7 bases from J, the gap between germline ends came to 12 bases. For the CDR3, the DNA is TGCGCCAGCAGCTCCGACAGAGGGAATTCACCCCTCCACTTT. Encoded protein: CASSSDRGNSPLHF.

This chain uses TRBV2 with TRBJ2-1; 7 bases agree with TRBD2. Germline CDR1 and CDR2: SNHLY and FYNNEI. The CDR3 covers 12 residues. Trimming cost V 7 bases and J 10 bases; bases outside gene matches: 7. The CDR3 DNA reads as TGTGCCAGCAACGGGAGGTTGAAGGAGCAGTTCTTC. It specifies CASNGRLKEQFF.

The rearrangement joins TRBV9 to TRBJ2-2, with TRBD2 identical over 7 bases. There are 13 residues in the CDR3. CDR1 is SGDLS and CDR2 is YYNGEE in the germline V gene. V trimming: 2 bases; J trimming: 7 bases; junction bases outside the gene matches: 2. The CDR3 DNA sequence: TGTGCCAGCAGCGTTCGGACTAGCGGGGAGCTGTTTTTT. As protein: CASSVRTSGELFF.

CDR3 amino acids: CASTRDRGTTEAFF. The CDR3 DNA reads TGTGCCAGCACCCGGGACAGGGGAACCACTGAAGCTTTCTTT. V gene TRBV2 combines with J gene TRBJ1-1; 10 positions agree with TRBD1. Per the germline V gene, CDR1 is SNHLY and CDR2 is FYNNEI. CDR3 length: 14 residues. Trimming removed 7 bases from V and 4 bases from J; junction bases left unmatched: 6.

J is TRBJ1-5 and V is TRBV9, with TRBD1 identical over 9 bases. Unmatched junction bases numbered 7, after V lost 4 bases and J lost 5 bases. CDR3 length: 15 amino acids. Germline V gene data show CDR1 as SGDLS and CDR2 as YYNGEE. The CDR3 loop is CASSPGTGNYQPQHF. CDR3 in DNA: TGTGCCAGCAGCCCCGGGACAGGGAATTATCAGCCCCAGCATTTT.

The chain uses TRBV28 and TRBJ2-3, with 7 positions matching TRBD1. With 4 bases clipped from V and 2 bases from J, the junction kept 9 bases outside the gene matches. CDR1 is MDHEN, CDR2 SYDVKM, per germline. The CDR3 spans 16 residues. The CDR3 DNA follows: TGTGCCAGCAGTTCCCGCGACAGGGTCCCCACAGATACGCAGTATTTT. Translation: CASSSRDRVPTDTQYF. Drawing the rest from reference TRBV28 and TRBJ2-3, the complete variable domain is DVKVTQSSRYLVKRTGEKVFLECVQDMDHENMFWYRQDPGLGLRLIYFSYDVKMKEKGDIPEGYSVSREKKERFSLILESASTNQTSMYLCASSSRDRVPTDTQYFGPGTRLTVL.

The rearrangement joins TRBV28 to TRBJ1-6; possibly TRBD1 for D (6 bases). The CDR3 extends over 16 amino acids. V lost 5 bases, J lost 6 bases, and 17 bases lay in between. Germline V lookup: CDR1 MDHEN, CDR2 SYDVKM. The DNA for the CDR3 is TGTGCCAGCAGTGCCCCTGGGGGCCCGACTAATTCACCCCTCCACTTT. Protein: CASSAPGGPTNSPLHF.

This clone was detected once. The chain joins TRBV19 to TRBJ1-5, with 9 bases lining up with TRBD1. With 3 bases clipped from V and 6 bases from J, the junction kept 15 bases outside the gene matches. Looked up from germline, CDR1 is LNHDA and CDR2 is SQIVND (reference sequence). This CDR3 is built from 18 residues. CDR3 residues: CASSIPPRVGTGPQPQHF. As DNA, the CDR3 is TGTGCCAGTAGTATCCCTCCCCGGGTCGGGACAGGGCCTCAGCCCCAGCATTTT.

This clone was seen only a few times. V is TRBV5-4 and J is TRBJ2-1; 12 nucleotides line up with TRBD1. CDR1 SGHNT and CDR2 YYREEE come from the germline V gene (reference sequence). With V trimmed by 4 bases and J by 8 bases, 19 bases remained unmatched. This CDR3 region has 19 residues. The chain's CDR3 is CASSRPGTGGDILSDEQFF. CDR3 nucleotide sequence: TGTGCCAGCAGCCGACCCGGGACAGGGGGCGATATCCTTTCCGATGAGCAGTTCTTC.

V and J are TRBV3-1 (or the pseudogene TRBV3-2) and TRBJ1-4; D perhaps matches TRBD1 (6 bases). V dropped 4 bases and J dropped 7 bases, with 10 bases sitting between them. The CDR3 is 13 amino acids. Per the germline V gene, CDR1 is LGHDT and CDR2 is YNNKEL (reference sequence). In DNA form, the CDR3 reads TGTGCCAGCAGCCTGGGAGGGGGTGAAAAACTGTTTTTT. It yields the protein CASSLGGGEKLFF.